This T cell receptor (beta chain) was identified during a study of CD8 T cell repertoires and HIV-1 epitope variants. Study background: Each of Twenty-five Gag and Nef epitope peptides stimulated a separate culture. The baseline condition was 1M T cells left uncultured. The study, taken as a whole, reports: The assay identified only TCR beta chains of antigen-proliferating T cells.

This clone is termed large. The antigen is unknown. This CDR3 has 16 amino acids. V lost 4 bases to trimming and J lost 3 bases, with 19 bases between them. The germline gives CDR1 SGHDT, CDR2 YYEEEE. Method: immunoSEQ multiplex PCR; TCRdb's copy keeps in-frame clones and lacks some. The table lists a few thousand clones, 65% to 70% of them singletons, with about 40% in the top ten. The sequence came from a male donor with HIV. The gene calls are TRBV5-6 and TRBJ1-2; D gene uncertain. The source material was cultured CD8+ T cells derived from PBMCs. The CDR3 DNA sequence: TGTGCCAGCAGCCCTTGGCCGGTAGAATTGGACTATGGCTACACCTTC. Amino acid sequence: CASSPWPVELDYGYTF. Variable domain in full (rest from reference TRBV5-6 and TRBJ1-2): DAGVTQSPTHLIKTRGQQVTLRCSPKSGHDTVSWYQQALGQGPQFIFQYYEEEERQRGNFPDRFSGHQFPNYSSELNVNALLLGDSALYLCASSPWPVELDYGYTFGSGTRLTVV.